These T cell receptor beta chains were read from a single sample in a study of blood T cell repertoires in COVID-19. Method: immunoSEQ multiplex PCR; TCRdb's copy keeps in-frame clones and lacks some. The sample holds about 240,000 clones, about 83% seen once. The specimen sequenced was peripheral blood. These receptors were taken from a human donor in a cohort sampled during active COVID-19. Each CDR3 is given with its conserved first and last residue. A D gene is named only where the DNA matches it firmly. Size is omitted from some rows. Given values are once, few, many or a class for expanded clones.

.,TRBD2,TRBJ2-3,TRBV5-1,TGCGCCAGCAGCTTGACTAGCGGGGCGGTAGATACGCAGTATTTT,CASSLTSGAVDTQYF
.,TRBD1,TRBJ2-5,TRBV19,TGTGCCAGTAGTAGGGGGACAGGCAATCAAGAGACCCAGTACTTC,CASSRGTGNQETQYF
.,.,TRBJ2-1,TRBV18,TGTGCCAGCTCACCTTTCACTAGCAAAGAGTACAATGAGCAGTTCTTC,CASSPFTSKEYNEQFF
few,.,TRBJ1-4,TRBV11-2,TGTGCCAGCAGCTTAAGGTTAGGTCAGGGGTCCGAAAAACTGTTTTTT,CASSLRLGQGSEKLFF
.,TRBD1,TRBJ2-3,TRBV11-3,TGTGCCAGCAGCTCCGGACAGGGAGACACAGATACGCAGTATTTT,CASSSGQGDTDTQYF
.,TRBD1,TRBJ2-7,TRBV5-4,TGTGCCAGCAGCTTGCCTCGGACAGGGTCCTCCTACGAGCAGTACTTC,CASSLPRTGSSYEQYF
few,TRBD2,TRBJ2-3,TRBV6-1,TGTGCCAGCAGTGAAGGGACCAGGACTAGCTTAGCTTCTAGTTTAGGTACGCAGTATTTT,CASSEGTRTSLASSLGTQYF
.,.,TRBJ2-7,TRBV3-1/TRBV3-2,TGTGCCAGCAGCCAAGGCCTGGGAGCCTACTACGAGCAGTACTTC,CASSQGLGAYYEQYF
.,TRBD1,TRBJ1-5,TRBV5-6,TGTGCCAGCAGCTTGACAGGGGACCTTTATAGCAATCAGCCCCAGCATTTT,CASSLTGDLYSNQPQHF
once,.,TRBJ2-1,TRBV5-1,TGCGCCAGCAGCTTCTCGGCCTACAATGAGCAGTTCTTC,CASSFSAYNEQFF
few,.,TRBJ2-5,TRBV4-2,TGTGCCAGCAGCCCCCCCTCGGAGGGGGAGACCCAGTACTTC,CASSPPSEGETQYF
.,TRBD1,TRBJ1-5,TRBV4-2,TGTGCCAGCAGCCAACCGGGACAGGGCGGGATTCAGCCCCAGCATTTT,CASSQPGQGGIQPQHF
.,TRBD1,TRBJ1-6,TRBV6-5,TGTGCCAGCAGTTACCGAGGACAGGGTCCTAATTCACCCCTCCACTTT,CASSYRGQGPNSPLHF
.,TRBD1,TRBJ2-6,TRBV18,TGTGCCAGCTCACCATTCGGGACAGGTGTCTCTGGGGCCAACGTCCTGACTTTC,CASSPFGTGVSGANVLTF
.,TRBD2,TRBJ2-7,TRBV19,TGTGCCAGTAGTAGCAGCGGGGGGCGATGGGAGCAGTACTTC,CASSSSGGRWEQYF
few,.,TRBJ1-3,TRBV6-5,TGTGCCAGCAGTATCGAACAGTTTCCTGGAAACACCATATATTTT,CASSIEQFPGNTIYF
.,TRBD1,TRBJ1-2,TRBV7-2,TGTGCCAGCAGCTCGGGACAGGGCTATGGCTACACCTTC,CASSSGQGYGYTF
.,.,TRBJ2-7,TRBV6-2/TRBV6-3,TGTGCCAGCAGCAATTACAGAGGGGGATACGAGCAGTACTTC,CASSNYRGGYEQYF
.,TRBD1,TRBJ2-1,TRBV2,TGTGCCAGCAGGCCCGGGACAGGGACAGGTGAGCAGTTCTTC,CASRPGTGTGEQFF
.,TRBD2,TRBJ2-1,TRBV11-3,TGTGCCAGCAGCCTAACTAGCGGGAGCTTCAATGAGCAGTTCTTC,CASSLTSGSFNEQFF
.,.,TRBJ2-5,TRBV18,TGTGCCAGCTCACCACGAGCCCAAGAGACCCAGTACTTC,CASSPRAQETQYF
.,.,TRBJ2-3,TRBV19,TGTGCCAGTAGTATGGGCTACACAGATACGCAGTATTTT,CASSMGYTDTQYF
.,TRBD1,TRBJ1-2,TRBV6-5,TGTGCCAGCACGACAGGGGGCGGTGGCTACACCTTC,CASTTGGGGYTF
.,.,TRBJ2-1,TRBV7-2,TGTGCCAGCAGCGGGGGACTCCTTTACAATGAGCAGTTCTTC,CASSGGLLYNEQFF
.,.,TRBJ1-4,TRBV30,TGTGCCTGGAGTCCCACGACCGTATCCGGGGAAAAACTGTTTTTT,CAWSPTTVSGEKLFF
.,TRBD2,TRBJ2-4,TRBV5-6,TGTGCCAGCAGCTCGGGACTAGCGGGAGGGCCAGGGGGCATTCAGTACTTC,CASSSGLAGGPGGIQYF
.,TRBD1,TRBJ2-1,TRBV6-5,TGTGCCAGCAGCTACCGCGACAGGGTATACAATGAGCAGTTCTTC,CASSYRDRVYNEQFF
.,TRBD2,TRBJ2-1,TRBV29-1,TGCAGCGTAAAACCAGACGGGGCGGGAGGGTACAATGAGCAGTTCTTC,CSVKPDGAGGYNEQFF
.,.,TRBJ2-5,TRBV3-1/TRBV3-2,TGTGCCAGCAGCCCGGGGAGGGGGGGGACCCACCAAGAGACCCAGTACTTC,CASSPGRGGTHQETQYF
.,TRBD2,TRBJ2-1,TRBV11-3,TGTGCCAGCAGCCGATCCGGGACTATTTCCTACAATGAGCAGTTCTTC,CASSRSGTISYNEQFF
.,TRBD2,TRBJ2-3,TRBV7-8,TGTGCCAGCAGCTTGTTACTAGCGGGGGCGTCGGAGATCACAGATACGCAGTATTTT,CASSLLLAGASEITDTQYF
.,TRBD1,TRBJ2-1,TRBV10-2,TGCGCCAGCAACCGAGTAGGGACAGGGAACTACAATGAGCAGTTCTTC,CASNRVGTGNYNEQFF
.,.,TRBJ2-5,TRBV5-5,TGTGCCAGCAGCCCGCGAGGGCGGGGGCGGGAGACCCAGTACTTC,CASSPRGRGRETQYF
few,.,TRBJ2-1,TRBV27,TGTGCCAGCAGTTCCGAATCCTTCACGAGCTCCTACAATGAGCAGTTCTTC,CASSSESFTSSYNEQFF
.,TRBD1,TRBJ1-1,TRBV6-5,TGTGCCTGCGGCAGGGGGACCACTGAAGCTTTCTTT,CACGRGTTEAFF
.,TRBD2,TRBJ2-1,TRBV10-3,TGTGCCATCAGTGGGCCGGGGGGAGGAAAGGATGAGCAGTTCTTC,CAISGPGGGKDEQFF
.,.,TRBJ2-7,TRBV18,TGTGCCAGCTCACCGGCAGGGCAGACAATTTACGAGCAGTACTTC,CASSPAGQTIYEQYF
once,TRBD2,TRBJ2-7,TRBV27,TGTGCCAGCAGCACTAGGACTAGCGGGCCCTCCTACGAGCAGTACTTC,CASSTRTSGPSYEQYF
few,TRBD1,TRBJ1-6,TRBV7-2,TGTGCCAGCAGCTTAATTGGTGGACAGGGTTTAGGTTCACCCCTCCACTTT,CASSLIGGQGLGSPLHF
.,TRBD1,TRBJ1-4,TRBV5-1,TGCGCCAGCAGCCTCGGACAGGGACGAGGAGAAAAACTGTTTTTT,CASSLGQGRGEKLFF
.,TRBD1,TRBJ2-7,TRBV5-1,TGCGCCAGCAGACCTGCGACAGGGGATGCCTACGAGCAGTACTTC,CASRPATGDAYEQYF
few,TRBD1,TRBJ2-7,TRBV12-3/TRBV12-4,TGTGCCAGCTCTCGGGGACAGAGCTACGAGCAGTACTTC,CASSRGQSYEQYF
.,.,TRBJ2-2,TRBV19,TGTGCCAGTAGTAGGCGGGGTGACACCGGGGAGCTGTTTTTT,CASSRRGDTGELFF
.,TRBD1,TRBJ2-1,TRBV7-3,TGTGCCAGCAGCCGGGACAGGGGGGTCGCCTCCTACAATGAGCAGTTCTTC,CASSRDRGVASYNEQFF
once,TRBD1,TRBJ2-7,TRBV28,TGTGCCAGCAGTCTATCAGGACAGGGGGCCTACGAGCAGTACTTC,CASSLSGQGAYEQYF
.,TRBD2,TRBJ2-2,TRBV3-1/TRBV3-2,TGTGCCAGCAGCCAAGACCCTTTGGGACTAGCGGGGCGAGCCCGGTACGGGGAGCTGTTTTTT,CASSQDPLGLAGRARYGELFF
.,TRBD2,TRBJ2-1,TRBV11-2,TGTGCCAGCAGTCCGGGGGGGCACCAGTTCTTC,CASSPGGHQFF
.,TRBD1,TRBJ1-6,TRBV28,TGTGCCAGCAGCCATGGTGGGACAGGGTACTCACCCCTCCACTTT,CASSHGGTGYSPLHF
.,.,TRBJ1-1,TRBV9,TGTGCCAGCAGCGTATACTCACCCAACACTGAAGCTTTCTTT,CASSVYSPNTEAFF
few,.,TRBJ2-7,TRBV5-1,TGCGCCAGCAGCCCCAACCAGGACGAGCAGTACTTC,CASSPNQDEQYF
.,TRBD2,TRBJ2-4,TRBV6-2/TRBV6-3,TGTGCCAGCAGTCAATGGACTAGCGGGAGGATTCAGTACTTC,CASSQWTSGRIQYF
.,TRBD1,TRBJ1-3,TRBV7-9,TGTGCCAGCAGCTCGATACAGGGGGAAGCTGGAAACACCATATATTTT,CASSSIQGEAGNTIYF
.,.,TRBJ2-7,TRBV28,TGTGCCAGCAGTTCAGGATCCGCTCAGGGGAGCCCAACCTACGAGCAGTACTTC,CASSSGSAQGSPTYEQYF
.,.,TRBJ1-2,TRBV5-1,TGCGCCAGCAGCTTGATGGGAGCCCCCAACTATGGCTACACCTTC,CASSLMGAPNYGYTF
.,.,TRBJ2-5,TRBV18,TGTGCCAGCTCACCACCGGGGGCGCCCCGGGAGACCCAGTACTTC,CASSPPGAPRETQYF